This T cell receptor beta chain was sequenced during a study of T cell responses to AZD1222 COVID-19 vaccine (dated by TCRdb to the early 2020s). Regarding the complete study: AZD1222 recipients whose second dose came at about 4 weeks and those whose second dose came at about 12 weeks were combined into one group, since spike-specific TCR depth and breadth did not differ between the two schedules. Enrollment into the trials was organized by age into subgroups of 18-55, 56-69 and 70-plus years, and those subgroups contained about 160, 30 and 59 TCR-sequenced participants, respectively. TCR sequencing was performed for about 250 trial participants, of whom about 200 were given two doses of AZD1222 and roughly 25 were given two doses of MenACWY control vaccine.

With regard to this clone: Its antigen is currently not known. It has no much larger one-base neighbor in the sample; base qualities were not kept.

Reading the label with the study, this specimen's time point is: baseline before first vaccination. Vaccinee samples came from UK trials COV001 and COV002, including a single-blind randomized controlled phase 2/3 trial of AZD1222 (ChAdOx1 nCoV-19) in healthy adults. For TCRbeta chain sequencing, PBMC samples from trial participants were taken at day 0 and at day 28 after the second dose. What the research found in general, with its limitations: Participants were mostly white British and included more females than males, and it was suggested by the authors that clonal diversity may have been underestimated. The 56-69-year group was small, and its depth increase did not reach significance, likely because of low power. Because no day 14 peak-response samples were available, the repertoires could be characterized only after the peak T cell response. Reportedly, close to half of the unique spike-specific TCRs recognized epitopes lying outside the regions that are mutated in the B.1.351 and B.1.1.7 variants. Vaccine-associated CD4 TCRs spanned the whole spike protein, with dominant responses in regions 160-218 and 743-854. After two AZD1222 doses, both the breadth and the depth of spike-specific TCRs were significantly higher than at day 0 and than in MenACWY recipients. Conclusions about previously exposed vaccinees are limited, since just 6 or 7 AZD1222 recipients were seropositive for SARS-CoV-2 at baseline.

The CDR3 regions of human TCRbeta chains were subjected to immunosequencing. The study's processing was this. TCRs in the repertoires were matched against a reference library of SARS-CoV-2-specific TCRs that had been generated with the MIRA antigen-specificity platform. Breadth meant the fraction of unique TCRs that were SARS-CoV-2-associated, whereas depth meant the fraction of total T cells that were SARS-CoV-2-associated. Using the MIRA data, each spike-specific TCR was assigned both to the spike region to which the TCR was reactive and to a CD4 or CD8 class. Log10-transformed breadth and depth values were compared by one-way ANOVA with Sidak's multiple comparisons tests. TCRdb mirrors the immuneACCESS table, restricted to in-frame sequences. Some clones are absent from its copies; in checked studies, under half trace to an unresolved V gene, and the reason for the others is unknown. V and J calls and clone size come straight from that table; D and trimming were deduced from the DNA. For this sample the table gives 100,000 to 150,000 clones, of which roughly 90% were detected only once. Of the sample, around 1.5% is held by the ten largest clones.

The receptor's source is an adult in good health. The material was peripheral blood, obtained on day 0 of AZD1222 vaccination.

The bases are TGTGCCAGCAGCCTTCTTAATGCGGCAACTAATGAAAAACTGTTTTTT. It codes for CASSLLNAATNEKLFF. The sequence is built from TRBV5-6 and TRBJ1-4, with an unclear D gene assignment. V gives up 4 bases and J gives up 0 bases, and the segment between their germline ends measures 13 bases. The CDR3 goes from the cysteine to the phenylalanine over 16 residues. Only the CDR3 part of the read is kept: 48 bases, read in frame from the first base. The CDR1 and CDR2 encoded by the germline V gene are SGHDT and YYEEEE.